These 5 T cell receptor beta chains came from one sample sequenced in a study of shared clonotypes between healthy human individuals. Cells designated naive CD8 were CD45RO-negative and were positively selected for CCR7, with terminally differentiated effector memory CD45RA+ cells excluded. Profiled with immunoSEQ multiplex PCR; TCRdb holds only in-frame clones, not every one. The sample consists of some 2.1 million clones, around 93% of them appearing once. Sequenced material: naive CD8+ T cells from PBMCs. The receptors shown here come from a man aged 18 to 35 in good health. Some clones in this sample may be carry-over from other donors' samples.

The chain uses TRBV9 and TRBJ1-4; TRBD1 is a possible D gene (6 bases). The germline V gene encodes CDR1 SGDLS and CDR2 YYNGEE. V was pared by 0 bases and J by 3 bases, with 12 bases between. This CDR3 spans 16 amino acids. DNA of the CDR3: TGTGCCAGCAGCGTAGGAGCCCAGGGGTCTAATGAAAAACTGTTTTTT. Protein: CASSVGAQGSNEKLFF. Full variable domain (missing parts from reference TRBV9 and TRBJ1-4): DSGVTQTPKHLITATGQRVTLRCSPRSGDLSVYWYQQSLDQGLQFLIQYYNGEERAKGNILERFSAQQFPDLHSELNLSSLELGDSALYFCASSVGAQGSNEKLFFGSGTQLSVL.

The V and J genes are TRBV27 and TRBJ2-7; TRBD2 agrees at 10 bases. The CDR3 contains 15 residues. The germline gives CDR1 MNHEY, CDR2 SMNVEV (reference sequence). The junction had 7 bases not matched to a gene; V was cut back by 6 bases and J by 2 bases. The CDR3 DNA is TGTGCCAGCAGCCCAGAGACTAGCGGGCCCTACGAGCAGTACTTC. Its protein product is CASSPETSGPYEQYF.

This clone appeared a single time. The CDR3 DNA sequence: TGTGCCAGCAGCGTAGTTCTAGCGGGAGAAAACACCGGGGAGCTGTTTTTT. Translated, it gives CASSVVLAGENTGELFF. The chain couples TRBV9 to TRBJ2-2, with 10 bases that match TRBD2. V gave up 0 bases and J gave up 2 bases; unmatched junction bases: 4. Germline-derived CDR1 and CDR2 are SGDLS and YYNGEE. CDR3 length: 17 residues.

Here the CDR3 reads CASVGDGGPEAFF. Here the CDR3 DNA reads TGTGCCAGCGTAGGAGACGGGGGACCTGAAGCTTTCTTT. The J gene is TRBJ1-1, the V gene TRBV7-9, with a possible D match to TRBD1 (5 bases). Deletions cut 8 bases from V and 6 bases from J, with 16 bases between. The CDR3 consists of 13 residues. The germline V gene encodes CDR1 SEHNR and CDR2 FQNEAQ (reference sequence).

In regard to this clone: The same CDR3 can be traced to other DNA sequences in this sample. The CDR3 protein is CASSPRTGGYEQYF. DNA of the CDR3: TGTGCCAGCAGCCCGAGGACAGGAGGGTACGAGCAGTACTTC. This rearrangement joins TRBV7-6 to TRBJ2-7; tentative D call: TRBD1 (7 bases). CDR1 SGHVS and CDR2 FNYEAQ come from the germline V gene. The ends were cut back, 5 bases at V and 4 bases at J, with 15 bases in the middle. The CDR3 loop spans 14 amino acids.